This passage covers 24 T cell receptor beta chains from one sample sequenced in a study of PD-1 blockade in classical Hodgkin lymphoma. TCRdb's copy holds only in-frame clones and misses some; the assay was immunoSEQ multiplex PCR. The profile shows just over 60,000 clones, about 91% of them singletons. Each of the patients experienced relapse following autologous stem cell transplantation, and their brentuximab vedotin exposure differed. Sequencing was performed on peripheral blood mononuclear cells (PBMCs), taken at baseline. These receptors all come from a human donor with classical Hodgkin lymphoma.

CDR3 sequence: CASSSQGLVQPQHF. As DNA, the CDR3 is TGTGCCAGCAGCTCACAGGGGTTGGTTCAGCCCCAGCATTTT. The chain couples TRBV7-8 to TRBJ1-5; 7 bases are a match to TRBD1. V lost 4 bases and J lost 6; bases outside the gene matches: 6. Germline loops: CDR1 SGHVS, CDR2 FQNEAQ. The CDR3 length is 14 residues.

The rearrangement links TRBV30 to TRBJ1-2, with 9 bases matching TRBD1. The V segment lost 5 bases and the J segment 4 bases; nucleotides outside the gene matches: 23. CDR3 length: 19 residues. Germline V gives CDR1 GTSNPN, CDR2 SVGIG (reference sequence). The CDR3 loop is CAWAVTGTGFFRGAYGYTF. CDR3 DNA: TGTGCCTGGGCCGTTACCGGGACAGGGTTTTTTCGCGGAGCCTATGGCTACACCTTC. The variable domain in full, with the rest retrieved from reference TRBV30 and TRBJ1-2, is SQTIHQWPATLVQPVGSPLSLECTVEGTSNPNLYWYRQAAGRGLQLLFYSVGIGQISSEVPQNLSASRPQDRQFILSSKKLLLSDSGFYLCAWAVTGTGFFRGAYGYTFGSGTRLTVV.

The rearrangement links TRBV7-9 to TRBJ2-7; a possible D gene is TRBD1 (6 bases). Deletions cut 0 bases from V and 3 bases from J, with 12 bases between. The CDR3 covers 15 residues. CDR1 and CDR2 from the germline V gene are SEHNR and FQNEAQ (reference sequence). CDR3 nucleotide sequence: TGTGCCAGCAGCTTAGCGCAGGGGACGATCTACGAGCAGTACTTC. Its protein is CASSLAQGTIYEQYF.

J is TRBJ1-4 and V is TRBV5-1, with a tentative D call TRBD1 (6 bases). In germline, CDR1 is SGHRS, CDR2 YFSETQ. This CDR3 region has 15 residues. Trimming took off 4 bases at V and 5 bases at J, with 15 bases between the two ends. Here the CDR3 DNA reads TGCGCCAGCAGCGGACCGGGACAACAAAATGAAAAACTGTTTTTT. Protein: CASSGPGQQNEKLFF.

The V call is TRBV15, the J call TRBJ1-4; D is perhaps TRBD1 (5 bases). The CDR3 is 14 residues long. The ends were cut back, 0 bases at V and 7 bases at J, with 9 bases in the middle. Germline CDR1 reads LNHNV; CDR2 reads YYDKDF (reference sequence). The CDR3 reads CATSRDGAREKLFF. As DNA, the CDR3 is TGTGCCACCAGCAGAGATGGGGCACGTGAAAAACTGTTTTTT.

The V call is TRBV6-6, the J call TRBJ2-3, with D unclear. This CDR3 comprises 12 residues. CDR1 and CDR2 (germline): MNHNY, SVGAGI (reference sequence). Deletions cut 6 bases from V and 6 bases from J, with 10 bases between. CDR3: CASSLMYDTQYF. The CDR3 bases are TGTGCCAGCAGCCTCATGTATGATACGCAGTATTTT.

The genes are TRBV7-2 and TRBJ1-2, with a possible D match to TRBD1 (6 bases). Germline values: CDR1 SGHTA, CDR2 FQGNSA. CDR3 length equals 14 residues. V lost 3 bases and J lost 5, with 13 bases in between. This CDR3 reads CASSLGAGDYGYTF. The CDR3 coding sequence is TGTGCCAGCAGCTTGGGGGCGGGGGATTATGGCTACACCTTC. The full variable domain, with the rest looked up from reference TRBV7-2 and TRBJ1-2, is GAGVSQSPSNKVTEKGKDVELRCDPISGHTALYWYRQSLGQGLEFLIYFQGNSAPDKSGLPSDRFSAERTGGSVSTLTIQRTQQEDSAVYLCASSLGAGDYGYTFGSGTRLTVV.

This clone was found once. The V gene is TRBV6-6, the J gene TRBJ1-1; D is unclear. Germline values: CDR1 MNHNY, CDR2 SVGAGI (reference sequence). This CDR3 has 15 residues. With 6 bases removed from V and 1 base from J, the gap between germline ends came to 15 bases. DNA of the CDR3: TGTGCCAGCAGCACCAGTGGAGGCGGGAACACTGAAGCTTTCTTT. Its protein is CASSTSGGGNTEAFF.

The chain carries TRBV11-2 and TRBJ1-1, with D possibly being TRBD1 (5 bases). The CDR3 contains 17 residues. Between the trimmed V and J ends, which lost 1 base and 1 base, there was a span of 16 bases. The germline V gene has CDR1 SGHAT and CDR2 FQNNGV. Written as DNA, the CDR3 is TGTGCCAGCAGCTTAGGGGGCAGGCTGGGCGCGAACACTGAAGCTTTCTTT. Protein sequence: CASSLGGRLGANTEAFF.

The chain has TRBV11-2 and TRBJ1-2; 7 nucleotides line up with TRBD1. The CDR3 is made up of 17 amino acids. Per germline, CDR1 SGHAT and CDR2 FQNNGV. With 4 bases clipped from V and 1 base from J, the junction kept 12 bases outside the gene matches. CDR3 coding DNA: TGTGCCAGCAGCTCCATTAGGGACAGCCAAGATAACTATGGCTACACCTTC. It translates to CASSSIRDSQDNYGYTF.

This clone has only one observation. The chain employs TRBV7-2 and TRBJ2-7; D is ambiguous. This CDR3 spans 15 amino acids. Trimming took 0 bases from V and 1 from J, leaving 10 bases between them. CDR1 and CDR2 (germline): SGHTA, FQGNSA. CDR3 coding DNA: TGTGCCAGCAGCTTAGCAACCGGACCTTCCTACGAGCAGTACTTC. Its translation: CASSLATGPSYEQYF.

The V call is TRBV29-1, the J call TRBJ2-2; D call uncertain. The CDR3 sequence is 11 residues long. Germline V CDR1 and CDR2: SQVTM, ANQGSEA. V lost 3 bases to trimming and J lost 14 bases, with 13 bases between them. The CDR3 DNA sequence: TGCAGCGTTGACGCGGCAGGATCCCTGTTTTTT. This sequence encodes CSVDAAGSLFF.

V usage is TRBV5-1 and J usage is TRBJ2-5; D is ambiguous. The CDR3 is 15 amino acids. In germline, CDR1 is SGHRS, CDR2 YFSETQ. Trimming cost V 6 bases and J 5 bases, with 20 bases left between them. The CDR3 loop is CASTDLSVGGETQYF. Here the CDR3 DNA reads TGCGCCAGCACGGACCTTTCCGTGGGTGGGGAGACCCAGTACTTC.

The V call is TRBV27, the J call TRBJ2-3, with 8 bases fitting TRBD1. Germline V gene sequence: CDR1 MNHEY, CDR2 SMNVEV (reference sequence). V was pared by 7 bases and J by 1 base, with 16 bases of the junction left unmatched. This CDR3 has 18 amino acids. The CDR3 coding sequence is TGTGCCAGCACCACACACGACAGGGGCTGGCTTGGCACAGATACGCAGTATTTT. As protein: CASTTHDRGWLGTDTQYF.

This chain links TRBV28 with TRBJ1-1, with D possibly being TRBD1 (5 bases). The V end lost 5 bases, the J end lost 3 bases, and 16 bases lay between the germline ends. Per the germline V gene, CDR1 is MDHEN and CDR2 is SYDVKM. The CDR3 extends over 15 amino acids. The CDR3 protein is CASSRHTGGDTEAFF. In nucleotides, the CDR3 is TGTGCCAGCAGTCGACATACCGGGGGGGACACTGAAGCTTTCTTT.

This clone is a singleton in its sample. CDR3 amino acids: CASSPGLAGYEQYF. Here the CDR3 DNA reads TGTGCCAGCAGCCCGGGACTAGCGGGGTATGAGCAGTACTTC. This rearrangement joins TRBV6-6 to TRBJ2-7; 13 bases are a match to TRBD2. Trimming removed 6 bases from V and 7 bases from J; junction bases left unmatched: 6. The CDR3 extends over 14 amino acids. In germline, CDR1 is MNHNY, CDR2 SVGAGI (reference sequence).

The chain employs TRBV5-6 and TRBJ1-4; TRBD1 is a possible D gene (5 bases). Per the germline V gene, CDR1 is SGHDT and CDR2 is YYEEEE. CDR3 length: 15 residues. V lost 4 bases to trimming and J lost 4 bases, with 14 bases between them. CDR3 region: CASSPRGTLNEKLFF. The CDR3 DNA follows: TGTGCCAGCAGCCCCCGCGGGACTCTTAATGAAAAACTGTTTTTT.

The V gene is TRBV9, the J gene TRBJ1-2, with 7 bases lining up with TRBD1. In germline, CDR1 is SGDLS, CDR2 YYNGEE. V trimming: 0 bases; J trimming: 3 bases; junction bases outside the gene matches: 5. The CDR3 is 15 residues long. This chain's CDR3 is CASSVETGRDYGYTF. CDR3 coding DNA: TGTGCCAGCAGCGTAGAGACAGGGAGGGACTATGGCTACACCTTC.

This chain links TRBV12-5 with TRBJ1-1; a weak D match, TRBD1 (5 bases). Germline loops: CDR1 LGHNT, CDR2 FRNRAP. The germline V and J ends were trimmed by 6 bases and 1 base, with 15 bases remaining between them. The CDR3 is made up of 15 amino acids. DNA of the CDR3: TGTGCTAGTGGACCTTCGGGGCAACCGAACACTGAAGCTTTCTTT. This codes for CASGPSGQPNTEAFF.

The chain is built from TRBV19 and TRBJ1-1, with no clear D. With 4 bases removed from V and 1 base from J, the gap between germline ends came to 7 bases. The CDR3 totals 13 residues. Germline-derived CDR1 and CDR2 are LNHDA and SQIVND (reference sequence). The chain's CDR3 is CASSTTANTEAFF. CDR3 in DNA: TGTGCCAGTAGTACAACAGCGAACACTGAAGCTTTCTTT.

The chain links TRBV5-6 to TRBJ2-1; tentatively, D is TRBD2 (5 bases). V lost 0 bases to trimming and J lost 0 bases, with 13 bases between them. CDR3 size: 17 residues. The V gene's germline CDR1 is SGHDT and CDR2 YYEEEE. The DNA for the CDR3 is TGTGCCAGCAGCTTGGCCTCATTAGGAGGCTCCTACAATGAGCAGTTCTTC. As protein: CASSLASLGGSYNEQFF. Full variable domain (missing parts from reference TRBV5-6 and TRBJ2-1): DAGVTQSPTHLIKTRGQQVTLRCSPKSGHDTVSWYQQALGQGPQFIFQYYEEEERQRGNFPDRFSGHQFPNYSSELNVNALLLGDSALYLCASSLASLGGSYNEQFFGPGTRLTVL.

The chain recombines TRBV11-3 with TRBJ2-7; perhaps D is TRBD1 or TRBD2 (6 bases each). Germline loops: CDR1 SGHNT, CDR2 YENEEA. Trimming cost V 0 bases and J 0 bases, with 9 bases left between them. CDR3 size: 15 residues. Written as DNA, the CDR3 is TGTGCCAGCAGCTTAGACGGGGGCGGCTCCTACGAGCAGTACTTC. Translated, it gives CASSLDGGGSYEQYF.

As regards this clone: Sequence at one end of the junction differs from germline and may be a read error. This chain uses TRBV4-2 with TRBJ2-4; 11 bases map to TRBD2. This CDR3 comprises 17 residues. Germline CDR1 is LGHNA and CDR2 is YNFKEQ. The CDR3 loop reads CASRQAWTSGAKNIQYF. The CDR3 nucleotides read TGTGCCAGCAGACAAGCCTGGACTAGCGGGGCCAAAAACATTCAGTACTTC.

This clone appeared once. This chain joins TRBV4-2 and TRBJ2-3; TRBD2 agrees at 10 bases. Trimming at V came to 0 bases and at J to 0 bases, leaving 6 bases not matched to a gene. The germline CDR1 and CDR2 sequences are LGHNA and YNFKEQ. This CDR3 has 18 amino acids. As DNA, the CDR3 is TGTGCCAGCAGCCAAGACCCTAGCGGGGGCCAAAGCACAGATACGCAGTATTTT. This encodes CASSQDPSGGQSTDTQYF.